This entry is about one T cell receptor beta chain. CDR3 length: 14 residues. V gave up 6 bases and J gave up 1 base, with 10 bases separating them. The germline CDR1 and CDR2 sequences are SNHLY and FYNNEI. These data originate in a study of blood T cell repertoires in COVID-19. The assay was immunoSEQ multiplex PCR, and TCRdb's table has in-frame clones only and misses some. The sample includes 200,000 to 250,000 clones, roughly nine tenths of them seen just once. This chain uses TRBV2 with TRBJ2-1; D is perhaps TRBD2 (6 bases). The clonotype comes from a young woman in a cohort exposed to, infected with or recovered from COVID-19 (not recorded which). The sequenced sample consisted of PBMCs or T cells enriched from blood (not recorded which). The CDR3 region has the DNA TGTGCCAGCAGGAGCGGGTTATCCTACAATGAGCAGTTCTTC. This encodes CASRSGLSYNEQFF.